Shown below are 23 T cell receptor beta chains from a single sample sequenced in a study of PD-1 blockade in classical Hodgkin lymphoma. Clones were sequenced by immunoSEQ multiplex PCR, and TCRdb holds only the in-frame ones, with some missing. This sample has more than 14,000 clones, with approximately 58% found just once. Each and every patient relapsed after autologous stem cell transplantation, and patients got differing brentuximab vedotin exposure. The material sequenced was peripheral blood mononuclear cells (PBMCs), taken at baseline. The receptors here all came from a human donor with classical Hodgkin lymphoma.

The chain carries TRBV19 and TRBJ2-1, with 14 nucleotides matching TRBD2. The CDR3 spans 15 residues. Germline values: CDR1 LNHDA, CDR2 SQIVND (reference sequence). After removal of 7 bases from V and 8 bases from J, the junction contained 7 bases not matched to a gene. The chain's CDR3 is CASNPGTSGRYEQFF. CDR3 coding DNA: TGTGCCAGTAACCCCGGGACTAGCGGGAGATATGAGCAGTTCTTC.

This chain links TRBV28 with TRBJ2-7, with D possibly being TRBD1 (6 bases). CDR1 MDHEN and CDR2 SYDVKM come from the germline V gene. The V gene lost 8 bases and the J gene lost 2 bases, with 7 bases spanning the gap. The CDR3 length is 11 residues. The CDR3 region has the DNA TGTGCCAGCCGGGACACCTACGAGCAGTACTTC. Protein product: CASRDTYEQYF.

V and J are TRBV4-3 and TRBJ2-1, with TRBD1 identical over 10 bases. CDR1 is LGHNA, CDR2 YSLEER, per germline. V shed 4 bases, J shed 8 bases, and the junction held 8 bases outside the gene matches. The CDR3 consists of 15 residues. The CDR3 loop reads CASSPGQGEGYEQFF. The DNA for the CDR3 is TGCGCCAGCAGCCCCGGACAGGGGGAGGGGTATGAGCAGTTCTTC.

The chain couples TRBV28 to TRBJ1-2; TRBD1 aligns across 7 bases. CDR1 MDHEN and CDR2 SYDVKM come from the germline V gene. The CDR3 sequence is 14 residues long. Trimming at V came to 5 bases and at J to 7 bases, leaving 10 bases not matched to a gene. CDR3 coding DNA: TGTGCCAGCAGTCTCCATCAGGGGGTCCGTGGCTACACCTTC. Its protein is CASSLHQGVRGYTF.

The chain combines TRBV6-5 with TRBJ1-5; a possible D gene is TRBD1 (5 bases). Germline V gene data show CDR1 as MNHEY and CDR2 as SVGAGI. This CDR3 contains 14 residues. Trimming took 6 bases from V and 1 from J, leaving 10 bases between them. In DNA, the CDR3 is TGTGCCAGCAGGCGGGGGGGGAGCAATCAGCCCCAGCATTTT. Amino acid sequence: CASRRGGSNQPQHF.

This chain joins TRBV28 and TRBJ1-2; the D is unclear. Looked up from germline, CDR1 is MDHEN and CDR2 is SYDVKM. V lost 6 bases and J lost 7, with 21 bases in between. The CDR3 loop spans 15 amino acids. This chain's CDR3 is CASSVRLRDVSGYTF. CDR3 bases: TGTGCCAGCAGCGTGCGTTTAAGGGATGTAAGTGGCTACACCTTC.

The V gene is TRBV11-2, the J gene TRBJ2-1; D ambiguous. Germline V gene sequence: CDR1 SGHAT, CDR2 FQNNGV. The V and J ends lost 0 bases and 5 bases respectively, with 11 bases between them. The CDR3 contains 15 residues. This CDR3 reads CASSLDPGPNNEQFF. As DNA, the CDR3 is TGTGCCAGCAGCTTAGATCCGGGCCCGAACAATGAGCAGTTCTTC. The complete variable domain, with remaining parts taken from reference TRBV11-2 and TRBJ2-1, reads EAGVAQSPRYKIIEKRQSVAFWCNPISGHATLYWYQQILGQGPKLLIQFQNNGVVDDSQLPKDRFSAERLKGVDSTLKIQPAKLEDSAVYLCASSLDPGPNNEQFFGPGTRLTVL.

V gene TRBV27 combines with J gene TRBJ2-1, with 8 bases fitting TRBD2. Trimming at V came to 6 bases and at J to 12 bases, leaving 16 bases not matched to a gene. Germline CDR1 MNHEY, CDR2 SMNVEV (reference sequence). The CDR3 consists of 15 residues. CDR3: CASRRTSGVALRQFF. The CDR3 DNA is TGTGCCAGCAGACGTACTAGCGGCGTAGCGCTTCGGCAGTTCTTC.

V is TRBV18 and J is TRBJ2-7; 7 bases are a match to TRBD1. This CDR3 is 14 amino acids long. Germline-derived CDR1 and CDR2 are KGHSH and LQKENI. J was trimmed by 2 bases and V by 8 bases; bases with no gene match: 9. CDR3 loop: CASELSGQTYEQYF. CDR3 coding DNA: TGTGCCAGCGAACTCTCGGGACAGACCTACGAGCAGTACTTC.

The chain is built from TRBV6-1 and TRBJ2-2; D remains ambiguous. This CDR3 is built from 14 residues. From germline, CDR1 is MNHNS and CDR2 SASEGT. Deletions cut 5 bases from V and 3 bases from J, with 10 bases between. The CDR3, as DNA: TGTGCCAGCAGTTCAAACAGAGACACCGGGGAGCTGTTTTTT. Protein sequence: CASSSNRDTGELFF.

The CDR3 here is CASSLSNRGRQPQHF. CDR3 in DNA: TGTGCCAGCAGCCTCAGTAACAGGGGACGGCAGCCCCAGCATTTT. The V gene is TRBV5-6, the J gene TRBJ1-5; 7 bases are a match to TRBD1. The V and J ends lost 4 bases and 7 bases, in that order; junction bases with no gene match: 11. The CDR3 runs 15 residues. Germline CDR1 SGHDT, CDR2 YYEEEE.

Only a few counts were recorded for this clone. CDR3 sequence reads: CAWSVKLGGGTGAFF. The CDR3 DNA reads TGTGCCTGGAGTGTAAAGTTGGGGGGGGGAACGGGAGCTTTCTTT. V gene TRBV30 combines with J gene TRBJ1-1, with D possibly TRBD1 on 5 matching bases. CDR3 length: 15 amino acids. Per germline, CDR1 GTSNPN and CDR2 SVGIG (reference sequence). Trimming took 0 bases from V and 10 from J, leaving 21 bases between them.

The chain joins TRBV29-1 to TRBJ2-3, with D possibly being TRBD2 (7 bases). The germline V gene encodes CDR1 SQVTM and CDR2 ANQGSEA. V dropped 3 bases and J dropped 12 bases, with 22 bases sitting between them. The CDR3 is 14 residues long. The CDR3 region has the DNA TGCAGCGTTGAGAGAGGGGGGCGACTAGCTAGTCAGTATTTT. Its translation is CSVERGGRLASQYF.

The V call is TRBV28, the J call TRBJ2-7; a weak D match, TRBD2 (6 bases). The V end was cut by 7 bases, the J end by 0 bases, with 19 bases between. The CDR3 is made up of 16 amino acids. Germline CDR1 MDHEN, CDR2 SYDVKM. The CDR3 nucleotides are TGTGCCAGCACCAAAGTCCGGGACTTCCTCTCCTACGAGCAGTACTTC. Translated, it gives CASTKVRDFLSYEQYF.

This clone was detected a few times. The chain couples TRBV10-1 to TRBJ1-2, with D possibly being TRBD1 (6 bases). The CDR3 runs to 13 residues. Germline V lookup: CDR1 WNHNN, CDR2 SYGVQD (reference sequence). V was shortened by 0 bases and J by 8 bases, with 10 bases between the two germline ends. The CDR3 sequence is CASSESGTTGYTF. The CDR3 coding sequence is TGCGCCAGCAGTGAGTCAGGGACAACAGGCTACACCTTC.

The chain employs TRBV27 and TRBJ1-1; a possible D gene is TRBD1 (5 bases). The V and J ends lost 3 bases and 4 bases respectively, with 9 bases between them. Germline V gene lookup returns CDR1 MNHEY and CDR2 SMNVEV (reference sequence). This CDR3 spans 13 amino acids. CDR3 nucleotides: TGTGCCAGCAGTTTGTCTCAGGGCACTGAAGCTTTCTTT. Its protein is CASSLSQGTEAFF.

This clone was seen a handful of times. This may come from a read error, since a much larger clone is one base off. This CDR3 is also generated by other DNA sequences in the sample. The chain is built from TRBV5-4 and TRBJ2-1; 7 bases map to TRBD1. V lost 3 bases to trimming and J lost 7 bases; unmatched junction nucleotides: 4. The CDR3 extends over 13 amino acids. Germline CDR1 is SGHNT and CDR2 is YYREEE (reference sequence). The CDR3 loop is CASSWGTVNEQFF. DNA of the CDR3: TGTGCCAGCAGCTGGGGGACAGTGAATGAGCAGTTCTTC.

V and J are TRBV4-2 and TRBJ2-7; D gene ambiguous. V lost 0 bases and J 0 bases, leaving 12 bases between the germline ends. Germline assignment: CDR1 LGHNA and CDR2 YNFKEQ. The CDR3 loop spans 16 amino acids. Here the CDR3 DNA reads TGTGCCAGCAGCCAAGAACTGGAACTCAACTCCTACGAGCAGTACTTC. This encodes CASSQELELNSYEQYF.

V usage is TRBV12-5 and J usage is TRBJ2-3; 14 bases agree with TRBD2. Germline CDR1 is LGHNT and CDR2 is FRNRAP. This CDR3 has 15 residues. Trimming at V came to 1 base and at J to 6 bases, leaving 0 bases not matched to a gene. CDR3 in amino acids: CASGLGLAGGDTQYF. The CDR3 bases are TGTGCTAGTGGTTTGGGACTAGCGGGAGGGGATACGCAGTATTTT.

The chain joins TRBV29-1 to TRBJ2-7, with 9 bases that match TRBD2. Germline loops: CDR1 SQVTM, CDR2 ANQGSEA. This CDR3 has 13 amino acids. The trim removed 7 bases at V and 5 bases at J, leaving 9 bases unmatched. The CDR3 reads CSGISGSVHEQYF. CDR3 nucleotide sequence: TGCAGCGGAATTAGCGGGAGTGTCCACGAGCAGTACTTC.

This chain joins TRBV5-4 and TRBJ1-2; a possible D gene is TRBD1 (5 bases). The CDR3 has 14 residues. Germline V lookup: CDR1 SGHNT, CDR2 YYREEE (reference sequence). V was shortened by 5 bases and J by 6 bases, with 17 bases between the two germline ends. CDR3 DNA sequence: TGTGCCAGCAGAGGAGACAGCTTCTTTCATGGCTACACCTTC. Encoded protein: CASRGDSFFHGYTF.

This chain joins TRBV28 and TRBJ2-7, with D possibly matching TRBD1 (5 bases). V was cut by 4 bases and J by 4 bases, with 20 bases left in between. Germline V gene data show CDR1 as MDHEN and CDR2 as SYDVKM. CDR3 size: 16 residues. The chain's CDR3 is CASSSIKTATIYEQYF. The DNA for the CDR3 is TGTGCCAGCAGTTCTATCAAGACAGCTACTATTTACGAGCAGTACTTC. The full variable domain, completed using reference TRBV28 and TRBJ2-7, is DVKVTQSSRYLVKRTGEKVFLECVQDMDHENMFWYRQDPGLGLRLIYFSYDVKMKEKGDIPEGYSVSREKKERFSLILESASTNQTSMYLCASSSIKTATIYEQYFGPGTRLTVT.

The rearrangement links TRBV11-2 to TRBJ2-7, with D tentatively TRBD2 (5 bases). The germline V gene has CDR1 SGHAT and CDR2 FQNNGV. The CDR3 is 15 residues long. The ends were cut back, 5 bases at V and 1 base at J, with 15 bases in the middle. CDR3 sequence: CASSARAGNSYEQYF. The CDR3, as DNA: TGTGCCAGCAGCGCACGGGCGGGTAATTCCTACGAGCAGTACTTC.